The 23 T cell receptor beta chains in this list originate from one sample, sequenced in a study of blood T cell repertoires in COVID-19. TCRdb keeps only in-frame clones here, not all; method: immunoSEQ multiplex PCR. The profile covers 90,000 to 120,000 clones, with over 60% appearing a single time and roughly 4.3% taken by the ten largest. What was sequenced was peripheral blood. Every receptor here comes from a man aged 65 to 79 with acute or convalescent COVID-19.

For the CDR3, the DNA is TGTATAGCCCCGCGGACAGGAGATAATTCACCCCTCCACTTT. Translation: CIAPRTGDNSPLHF. This sequence joins TRBV7-3 and TRBJ1-6; TRBD1 agrees at 7 bases. The CDR3 extends over 14 amino acids. CDR1 and CDR2 from the germline V gene are SGHTA and FQGTGA. The variable domain in full, completed from reference TRBV7-3 and TRBJ1-6, reads GAGVSQTPSNKVTEKGKYVELRCDPISGHTALYWYRQSLGQGPEFLIYFQGTGAADDSGLPNDRFFAVRPEGSVSTLKIQRTERGDSAVYLCIAPRTGDNSPLHFGNGTRLTVT.

The rearrangement uses TRBV7-3 and TRBJ2-2; D is uncertain. Germline V CDR1 and CDR2: SGHTA, FQGTGA. V was trimmed by 5 bases and J by 5 bases, leaving 9 bases between them. CDR3 length: 13 residues. The CDR3 sequence: CASSIDITGELFF. The CDR3 DNA is TGTGCCAGCAGCATCGACATAACCGGGGAGCTGTTTTTT.

This rearrangement joins TRBV7-2 to TRBJ1-3; D unclear. The V end was cut by 2 bases, the J end by 0 bases, with 11 bases between. CDR1 SGHTA and CDR2 FQGNSA come from the germline V gene. The CDR3 consists of 16 residues. The CDR3 reads CASSLWNDISGNTIYF. CDR3 bases: TGTGCCAGCAGCTTATGGAACGACATCTCTGGAAACACCATATATTTT.

About this clone itself: The sample carries other DNA sequences with the same CDR3. V and J are TRBV5-6 and TRBJ1-1; D may be TRBD1 (6 bases). V lost 2 bases, J lost 8 bases, and 7 bases lay in between. The germline gives CDR1 SGHDT, CDR2 YYEEEE. The CDR3 runs to 11 residues. CDR3 in amino acids: CASSLQGEAFF. CDR3 sequence (DNA): TGTGCCAGCAGCTTACAGGGCGAAGCTTTCTTT. The full variable domain, completed using reference TRBV5-6 and TRBJ1-1, is DAGVTQSPTHLIKTRGQQVTLRCSPKSGHDTVSWYQQALGQGPQFIFQYYEEEERQRGNFPDRFSGHQFPNYSSELNVNALLLGDSALYLCASSLQGEAFFGQGTRLTVV.

This chain links TRBV29-1 with TRBJ1-2; D is unresolved. The germline V gene has CDR1 SQVTM and CDR2 ANQGSEA. V lost 8 bases, J lost 10 bases, and 14 bases lay in between. The CDR3 extends over 10 amino acids. In DNA form, the CDR3 reads TGCAGCCCGCGGCGGAAATCCTACACCTTC. Protein: CSPRRKSYTF.

The CDR3 coding sequence is TGTGCCATCGTCCGCTCCTACGAGCAGTACTTC. It specifies CAIVRSYEQYF. This rearrangement joins TRBV2 to TRBJ2-7; D is uncertain. This CDR3 is 11 amino acids long. V lost 10 bases, J lost 0 bases, and 7 bases lay in between. Germline CDR1 reads SNHLY; CDR2 reads FYNNEI.

V is TRBV11-2 and J is TRBJ1-5; D possibly corresponds to TRBD1 (6 bases). The V and J ends lost 1 base and 2 bases respectively, with 12 bases between them. This CDR3 comprises 16 residues. Germline CDR1 SGHAT, CDR2 FQNNGV. CDR3 DNA: TGTGCCAGCAGCTTAGGGGACACCCTTCGCAATCAGCCCCAGCATTTT. Translating it yields CASSLGDTLRNQPQHF.

This clone was picked up a small number of times. This rearrangement joins TRBV4-3 to TRBJ1-5, with 8 bases that match TRBD1. The CDR3 sequence is 16 residues long. Germline-derived CDR1 and CDR2 are LGHNA and YSLEER. V shed 1 base, J shed 6 bases, and the junction held 8 bases outside the gene matches. CDR3 sequence (DNA): TGCGCCAGCAGCCAAGCCCTAGGACAGGGAAGTCAGCCCCAGCATTTT. Protein product: CASSQALGQGSQPQHF.

The rearrangement links TRBV19 to TRBJ2-3; D perhaps matches TRBD2 (6 bases). The CDR3 runs to 16 residues. Germline V gene data show CDR1 as LNHDA and CDR2 as SQIVND (reference sequence). V gave up 6 bases and J gave up 0 bases, with 16 bases separating them. The DNA of the CDR3 is TGTGCCAGTAGGCGCGGGACGGCTCGTAGCACAGATACGCAGTATTTT. Its protein is CASRRGTARSTDTQYF.

This clone was seen repeatedly, ten times or more. The chain has TRBV2 and TRBJ2-7; 11 bases are a match to TRBD2. The CDR3 sequence is 14 residues long. V lost 10 bases and J lost 3; bases outside the gene matches: 8. Germline assignment: CDR1 SNHLY and CDR2 FYNNEI. CDR3 bases: TGTGCCAACAATATAGCGGGGGGGGACTACGAGCAGTACTTC. This codes for CANNIAGGDYEQYF.

This chain links TRBV10-3 with TRBJ1-4, with D possibly matching TRBD1 (5 bases). Trimming shortened V by 4 bases and J by 6 bases, and 12 bases separated the two germline ends. Germline V lookup: CDR1 ENHRY, CDR2 SYGVKD. This CDR3 has 14 residues. The CDR3 is CAISGGRADEKLFF. In DNA, the CDR3 is TGTGCCATCAGTGGAGGCAGGGCTGATGAAAAACTGTTTTTT.

This sequence joins TRBV5-4 and TRBJ2-7, with 10 bases fitting TRBD1. This CDR3 comprises 14 residues. V lost 5 bases to trimming and J lost 3 bases; unmatched junction nucleotides: 5. The germline V gene has CDR1 SGHNT and CDR2 YYREEE (reference sequence). CDR3 amino acids: CASRTGGKDYEQYF. The CDR3 bases are TGTGCCAGCAGGACAGGGGGCAAGGACTACGAGCAGTACTTC.

The V call is TRBV29-1, the J call TRBJ2-5, with D possibly TRBD2 on 5 matching bases. Germline lookup yields CDR1 SQVTM and CDR2 ANQGSEA. Trimming removed 7 bases at V and 2 bases at J, with 11 bases between. The length of the CDR3 is 12 residues. CDR3 protein: CSGGHQQETQYF. In nucleotides, the CDR3 is TGCAGCGGAGGGCACCAACAAGAGACCCAGTACTTC.

The chain has TRBV9 and TRBJ2-2; no reliable D call. V was pared by 3 bases and J by 5 bases, with 14 bases between. Per the germline V gene, CDR1 is SGDLS and CDR2 is YYNGEE. The CDR3 totals 15 residues. CDR3 nucleotide sequence: TGTGCCAGCAGCGCAACCAACCCGGAGACCGGGGAGCTGTTTTTT. This codes for CASSATNPETGELFF. Using reference TRBV9 and TRBJ2-2 for the parts outside the CDR3, the full variable domain is DSGVTQTPKHLITATGQRVTLRCSPRSGDLSVYWYQQSLDQGLQFLIQYYNGEERAKGNILERFSAQQFPDLHSELNLSSLELGDSALYFCASSATNPETGELFFGEGSRLTVL.

This clone was detected only once. This CDR3 reads CASSSQAKSSPLHF. Written as DNA, the CDR3 is TGTGCCAGCAGCTCACAAGCGAAGAGTTCACCCCTCCACTTT. This chain uses TRBV7-3 with TRBJ1-6; the D is unclear. The V end lost 4 bases, the J end lost 9 bases, and 13 bases lay between the germline ends. CDR3 length: 14 residues. The germline V gene encodes CDR1 SGHTA and CDR2 FQGTGA.

A single count supports this clone. The chain couples TRBV5-1 to TRBJ2-3, with TRBD1 identical over 7 bases. Trimming at V came to 1 base and at J to 4 bases, leaving 12 bases not matched to a gene. Germline assignment: CDR1 SGHRS and CDR2 YFSETQ. The CDR3 has 17 amino acids. Here the CDR3 DNA reads TGCGCCAGCAGCTTGACAACCGACAGGGACCCTCCAGATACGCAGTATTTT. Protein sequence: CASSLTTDRDPPDTQYF. Combining the CDR3 with reference TRBV5-1 and TRBJ2-3 gives the whole variable domain KAGVTQTPRYLIKTRGQQVTLSCSPISGHRSVSWYQQTPGQGLQFLFEYFSETQRNKGNFPGRFSGRQFSNSRSEMNVSTLELGDSALYLCASSLTTDRDPPDTQYFGPGTRLTVL.

The rearrangement uses TRBV7-8 and TRBJ2-7; 9 bases match TRBD1. From germline, CDR1 is SGHVS and CDR2 FQNEAQ. The J segment lost 5 bases and the V segment lost 3 bases, leaving 11 bases of the junction unmatched. The CDR3 runs to 16 residues. This CDR3 is CASSFNLGQGSNEQYF. CDR3 in DNA: TGTGCCAGCAGCTTCAACTTGGGACAGGGCTCGAACGAGCAGTACTTC.

Concerning this clone: Being one base from a much bigger clone, this may be a read error. The sample contains more than one DNA sequence encoding this CDR3. The chain employs TRBV14 and TRBJ1-1; D not resolved. Germline V gene data show CDR1 as SGHDN and CDR2 as FVKESK. Trimming cost V 4 bases and J 0 bases, with 6 bases left between them. The CDR3 loop spans 13 amino acids. The CDR3 sequence: CASSPHMNTEAFF. In DNA, the CDR3 is TGTGCCAGCAGCCCACATATGAACACTGAAGCTTTCTTT.

This rearrangement joins TRBV6-6 to TRBJ2-7, with D possibly being TRBD1 (5 bases). Germline CDR1 reads MNHNY; CDR2 reads SVGAGI (reference sequence). CDR3 length equals 14 residues. Between the trimmed V and J ends, which lost 8 bases and 3 bases, there was a span of 17 bases. The CDR3 protein is CASQSMGRDYEQYF. In DNA form, the CDR3 reads TGTGCCAGCCAGTCGATGGGCAGGGACTACGAGCAGTACTTC.

The chain employs TRBV3-1 (or the pseudogene TRBV3-2) and TRBJ1-1, with D unresolved. The length of the CDR3 is 13 residues. V gave up 1 base and J gave up 2 bases, with 5 bases separating them. CDR1 is LGHDT and CDR2 is YNNKEL in the germline V gene (reference sequence). DNA of the CDR3: TGTGCCAGCAGCCAAGTAGTAAACACTGAAGCTTTCTTT. It yields the protein CASSQVVNTEAFF.

This sequence joins TRBV6-5 and TRBJ1-2; D not certain. The ends were cut back, 0 bases at V and 4 bases at J, with 9 bases in the middle. Germline V gene sequence: CDR1 MNHEY, CDR2 SVGAGI. The CDR3 length is 14 residues. The CDR3 sequence is CASSYSGQLYGYTF. DNA of the CDR3: TGTGCCAGCAGTTACTCGGGCCAGCTCTATGGCTACACCTTC.

The count of this clone is one. The genes are TRBV3-1 (or the pseudogene TRBV3-2) and TRBJ2-2, with D uncertain. This CDR3 is 12 amino acids long. The germline V gene has CDR1 LGHDT and CDR2 YNNKEL (reference sequence). Trimming took off 4 bases at V and 5 bases at J, with 5 bases between the two ends. The CDR3 protein is CASSPFTGELFF. The CDR3 DNA follows: TGTGCCAGCAGCCCCTTTACCGGGGAGCTGTTTTTT.

This chain uses TRBV14 with TRBJ2-5; 8 nucleotides agree with TRBD2. Per germline, CDR1 SGHDN and CDR2 FVKESK. J lost 6 bases, V lost 3 bases, and 6 bases had no gene match. This CDR3 contains 14 residues. CDR3 coding DNA: TGTGCCAGCAGCCACTTAGCGGGGTGGAAGACCCAGTACTTC. Its protein product is CASSHLAGWKTQYF. The full variable domain, in which reference TRBV14 and TRBJ2-5 provide the parts outside the CDR3, is EAGVTQFPSHSVIEKGQTVTLRCDPISGHDNLYWYRRVMGKEIKFLLHFVKESKQDESGMPNNRFLAERTGGTYSTLKVQPAELEDSGVYFCASSHLAGWKTQYFGPGTRLLVL.